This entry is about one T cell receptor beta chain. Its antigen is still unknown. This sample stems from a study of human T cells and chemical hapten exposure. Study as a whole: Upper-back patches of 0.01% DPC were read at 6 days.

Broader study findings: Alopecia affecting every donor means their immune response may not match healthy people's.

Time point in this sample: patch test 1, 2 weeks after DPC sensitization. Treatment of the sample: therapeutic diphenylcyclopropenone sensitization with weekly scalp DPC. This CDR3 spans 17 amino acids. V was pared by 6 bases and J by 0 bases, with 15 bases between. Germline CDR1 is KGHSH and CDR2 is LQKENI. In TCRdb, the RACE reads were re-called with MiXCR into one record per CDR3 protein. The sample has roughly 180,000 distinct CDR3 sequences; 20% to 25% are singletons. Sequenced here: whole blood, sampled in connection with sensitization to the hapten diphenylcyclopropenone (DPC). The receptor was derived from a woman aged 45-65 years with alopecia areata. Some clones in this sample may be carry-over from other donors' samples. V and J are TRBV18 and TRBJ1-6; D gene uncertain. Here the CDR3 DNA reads TGTGCCAGCTCCGGCATGGGCGCCAGCTCCTATAATTCACCCCTCCACTTT. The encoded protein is CASSGMGASSYNSPLHF.